The clone carrying this T cell receptor (beta chain) came up a few times. Its specificity is unknown. Use of 60 Vbeta and 13 Jbeta primers characterized the PCR. This table comes from immunoSEQ multiplex PCR, and its TCRdb copy is limited to in-frame clones, with some not included. The repertoire holds around 140,000 clones, with roughly 62% as singletons. These data are taken from a study of cytomegalovirus exposure and HLA in healthy donors. Study observations and caveats: The authors later found most CMV-associated TCR beta chains appeared HLA-restricted.

The sample comprised PBMCs. The TCR originated in a male donor in good health and CMV-seronegative.

The CDR3 region has the DNA TGTGCCAGCAGCCTATGGACAGGGGATACTGGCTACACCTTC. Protein sequence: CASSLWTGDTGYTF. The rearrangement joins TRBV5-5 to TRBJ1-2, with 9 bases fitting TRBD1. Germline V lookup: CDR1 SGHKS, CDR2 YYEKEE (reference sequence). The CDR3 consists of 14 residues. After removal of 4 bases from V and 7 bases from J, the junction contained 8 bases not matched to a gene.